This T cell receptor beta chain stems from a study of cytomegalovirus exposure and HLA in healthy donors (dated by TCRdb to the late 2010s). At the level of the whole study: In an earlier analysis of some 550 of the donors, 250 to 300 Gb of sequence data and some 100 million unique TCR beta sequences from 150 million to 200 million T cells were reported. A later analysis re-examined previously published TCR beta repertoires from more than 600 donors and added high-resolution HLA genotyping to investigate patterns of TCR occurrence. The number of donors typed differed by locus, with 629-630 for A, B, C, DRB1 and DQB1, roughly 520 for DQA1, 600 to 610 for DPA1, and roughly 450 for DPB1. Among approximately 370 genotyped donors of the cohort, an average of around 220,000 unique TCR beta nucleotide sequences was sequenced per donor, of which about 18% were non-productive. Every repertoire in the discovery cohort had been generated on one and the same sequencing platform. Class I and class II HLA loci were covered by the typing at four-digit resolution. In an earlier analysis of several hundred of the donors, high-throughput TCR beta sequencing was used to judge whether each TCR beta V gene segment behaved as functional or pseudogenic. Alongside the repertoire data, information on donor age, sex, ethnicity and CMV serostatus was compiled. High-throughput TCR immunosequencing, statistical association of individual TCRs with disease status, and machine learning were combined to predict cytomegalovirus infection status. A handful of DR-DQ haplotypes were handled as single units for association and clustering because linkage in the cohort was strong. In the later analysis, no new phenotypic data were used to find candidate immune exposures; instead, reliance was placed on TCR beta sequences and their occurrence across donors. Among the approximately 420 genotyped donors, 81% belonged to the genetic ancestry cluster associated with self-reported Caucasian donors. Genome-wide SNP genotypes for about 65% of the 666 donors were used in a later genetic analysis, which treated that subset as a discovery cohort. The study profiled the T cell repertoires of hundreds of subjects by immunosequencing and related them to cytomegalovirus serostatus. Along with the roughly 670-subject first cohort, a separate validation cohort of roughly 110 different subjects was used. The aim of the study was to test whether cataloging public T cell receptors could identify signatures of past pathogen exposure. Around 330 gigabases of sequencing data and roughly 80 million unique TCR sequences made up an early release that covered around 640 HLA-typed donors. The paper as a whole reports these results and caveats: In a later analysis, HLA-associated TCR beta chains showed more clonal expansion and lower generation probabilities than non-associated chains that were equally common. In the study, around 150 TCR beta chains were listed as associated with cytomegalovirus. When HLA alleles, especially DR and DQ, strongly co-occurred, TCR associations were difficult to assign to individual alleles. In a later analysis, about 16,000 TCR beta sequences were associated with specific HLA alleles at a false discovery rate of 0.05. Because HLA typing was unavailable for some donors at each locus, only the typed subset was used in association tests. The only immune exposure information available for the cohort was CMV serostatus. In a later analysis, several top co-occurrence clusters were reported to appear linked to parvovirus B19, influenza, CMV and Epstein-Barr virus. According to the authors, the approach could potentially be generalized to other disease states and immunological phenotypes. Because counts were too low, roughly 17 rarely observed V segments, including chromosome 9 orphons, were left out of the earlier analysis of 500 to 750 of the donors. A later analysis found that TCR association rates varied across HLA loci, with DRB1 alleles showing the most associated TCRs and HLA-C alleles the fewest. Most CMV-associated TCR beta chains appeared to be HLA-restricted in a later analysis, and the HLA associations seemed to be driven largely by CMV exposure. Some IMGT-functional V segments, including TRBV6-2 and TRBV6-3, could not be told apart with the 87-base-pair reads, so those segments were excluded. The cohort was sequenced for TCR beta chains only, and without alpha or paired-chain data the features that could be detected were limited. In an earlier analysis of 500 to 650 of the donors, most TCR beta V segments appeared in productive rearrangements about 90% or about 30% of the time, broadly matching IMGT annotations. A few of the identified cytomegalovirus-associated TCR beta chains were confirmed in vitro to be specific for cytomegalovirus antigens. V-gene and J-gene trimming of TCR beta chains was associated with a missense DCLRE1C variant in a later genetic analysis, and the association was replicated in an independent cohort. Across donors, most TCR sequences were observed very rarely, whereas some public TCRs were present in many individuals. Linkage disequilibrium might explain the correlated functional status among segregating V segments, but an unknown experimental factor could not be excluded. Cytomegalovirus status was reported to be diagnosed by the classifier with high specificity and sensitivity in both the original and validation cohorts. A further reported finding was that TCR beta sequences accurately predicted the HLA-A and HLA-B alleles for most subjects in the first cohort. The sequencing pipeline was judged likely to have produced a cluster of highly shared sequence variants as a technical artifact. Compared with the approximately 720-donor mean, donors in an Asian-associated ancestry cluster had fewer N-insertions in productive TCRs, according to a later genetic analysis. Sequencing depth was assumed to be roughly uniform across donors in the presence/absence analyses, though that assumption may not hold.

With regard to this clone: It lacks a known antigen. It has no much larger one-base neighbor in the sample; base qualities were not kept.

CDR1 SGHVS and CDR2 FNYEAQ were looked up in the germline V gene. Trimming removed 5 bases from V and 5 bases from J; the gene matches leave 6 bases unexplained. The CDR3 holds 13 amino acids from the cysteine to the phenylalanine. Just the 39-base CDR3 DNA is kept, in frame starting at base 1. The protocol used for the library was the immunoSEQ multiplex PCR assay. For the multiplex PCR, a mixture combining 60 forward primers for TCR Vbeta segments and 13 reverse primers for TCR Jbeta segments was used. The CDR3 region of rearranged TCR beta genes was amplified from genomic DNA with a multiplex PCR assay. The Illumina HiSeq System was used to sequence the amplified TCR beta libraries as 87-base-pair reads. In the source study's methods: Across the roughly 640 repertoires, a later analysis counted some 80 million unique TCR beta chains, around 11 million of which were shared by at least two donors. To remove PCR and sequencing errors, raw reads were error-corrected and collapsed into unique sequences using a nearest-neighbor algorithm that merged closely related sequences. CDR3 sequences were aligned to IMGT reference sequences to assign V, D and J gene segments. For a sequence to be retained, a match of at least six nucleotides was required to both a V gene segment and a J gene segment. A rearrangement was called productive if the CDR3 had no stop codons and remained in frame with V and J, and every other rearrangement was called non-productive. Following IMGT convention, CDR3 was defined as the stretch from the second conserved V-encoded cysteine to the conserved J-encoded phenylalanine. Sequences without an unambiguous match to a single V gene segment were excluded from the earlier analysis of about 640 of the donors. In an earlier analysis of more than 500 of the donors, a V segment was called functional when productive rearrangements were above 56.7%, and segregating when the standard deviation between donors exceeded 5%. A statistical classification framework was built to diagnose cytomegalovirus status from the catalog of TCR beta chain sequences. A later analysis assigned V and J genes by comparing TCR nucleotide sequences with IMGT/GENE-DB human TR gene sequences. Using the TCRdist pipeline, a later analysis assigned CDR3 sequences along with most-parsimonious VDJ recombination scenarios. In a later analysis, each TCR beta chain was defined by its CDR3 amino acid sequence together with its V-gene family, and reads without a unique V-gene family were excluded. As a way to deal with suspected cross-contamination and a sequencing artifact, a later analysis dropped roughly 600 nucleotide sequences that were highly shared and had low generation probability. For each public chain, a later analysis derived a clonal expansion index from normalized ranks of inferred template counts within each repertoire. Generation probabilities in a later analysis came from a VDJ recombination model fitted to out-of-frame rearrangements, and those results were checked against IGoR. A later analysis scored TCR-TCR, TCR-HLA and TCR-CMV co-occurrence with hypergeometric tests, applying a repertoire-size bias correction to TCR pairs. False discovery rates were estimated in a later analysis by permuting HLA or CMV assignments 20 times. A later analysis grouped co-occurring TCRs with DBSCAN, adding TCRdist sequence similarity when clustering within HLA-allele-positive subsets. Repertoires with fewer than 30,000 or more than 120,000 public chains were left out of co-occurrence clustering, as were five repertoires with anomalous nucleotide sharing. Entries here come from immuneACCESS through TCRdb and include only in-frame sequences with V and J called. Some clones fail to appear in such tables; in the studies checked, an unresolved V gene covers under half of the shortfall, and the cause of the remainder is unknown. That table furnishes V, J and clone size, whereas the DNA furnished D and trimming. This sample gives some 120,000 clones in total; 80% to 90% of them show up just once. The ten largest clones add up to approximately 1.8% of the sample.

The cohort comprised some 680 healthy bone marrow donors. At the time of sampling, every cohort member was nominally healthy, though immune exposures that went unrecorded were likely present. The donor tested CMV seronegative and was one of the 352 seronegative cohort members. Every donor gave a peripheral blood sample, and the peripheral blood mononuclear cells from that sample were used for TCR beta sequencing. The Qiagen DNeasy Blood Extraction Kit was used to extract genomic DNA from the blood cell samples. Sequenced sample: PBMCs. The rearranged chain carries TRBV7-6 and TRBJ2-7; the junction holds 7 bases that match TRBD1. The sequence came from a man aged 35 to 55 in good health and CMV-seronegative. The base sequence is TGTGCCAGCAGCCCCGACAGGGTCCACGAGCAGTACTTC. It encodes CASSPDRVHEQYF.